This is a list of T cell receptor beta chains from one sample in a study of T-cell memory formation after mild COVID-19. TCRdb analysed the 5' RACE reads with MiXCR anew, one entry per CDR3 protein. The sample includes approximately 500,000 distinct CDR3 sequences, around a quarter of them seen just once. The source material was PBMCs or a T cell subset sorted from them (not recorded which). These receptors were taken from an adult woman who had mild COVID-19 (a few samples of this study predate the infection). Cell type and time point are not known. The CDR3 runs from the conserved cysteine through the conserved F or W. A D gene is named only where the DNA matches it firmly. A row's size may be missing; if present it is once, few, many or a size class.

d_call	v_call	cdr3_length	clone_size	j_call	cdr3_aa	cdr3_nt
TRBD2	TRBV5-1	14	.	TRBJ2-7	CASSLDGGGYEQYF	TGCGCCAGCAGCTTGGATGGCGGGGGCTACGAGCAGTACTTC
TRBD1	TRBV24-1	16	few	TRBJ2-5	CATSDYGTGDGETQYF	TGTGCCACCAGTGATTATGGGACAGGGGATGGAGAGACCCAGTACTTC
.	TRBV24-1	14	.	TRBJ1-2	CATSDQTEYYGYTF	TGTGCCACCAGTGACCAGACAGAGTACTATGGCTACACCTTC
TRBD2	TRBV5-1	16	few	TRBJ2-3	CASTLTSGGLGDTQYF	TGCGCCAGCACTCTAACTAGCGGGGGGCTCGGGGATACGCAGTATTTT
.	TRBV7-8	13	few	TRBJ2-4	CASSLKAKNIQYF	TGTGCCAGCAGCTTAAAAGCCAAAAACATTCAGTACTTC
.	TRBV7-9	12	.	TRBJ2-2	CASTNPPGELFF	TGTGCCAGCACCAACCCTCCCGGGGAGCTGTTTTTT
.	TRBV7-3	15	.	TRBJ2-3	CASSPSAPGTDTQYF	TGTGCCAGCAGCCCCTCCGCACCTGGGACAGATACGCAGTATTTT
.	TRBV18	17	.	TRBJ1-4	CASSANSYKATNEKLFF	TGTGCCAGCTCAGCTAACAGTTACAAGGCGACTAATGAAAAACTGTTTTTT
.	TRBV5-1	15	few	TRBJ2-1	CASSLVLSGIHEQFF	TGCGCCAGCAGCTTGGTTCTCTCGGGGATCCATGAGCAGTTCTTC
.	TRBV4-1	15	few	TRBJ1-3	CASSQRTPSGNTIYF	TGCGCCAGCAGCCAAAGGACGCCTTCTGGAAACACCATATATTTT
.	TRBV4-3	17	few	TRBJ1-1	CASSQDPGASVNTEAFF	TGCGCCAGCAGCCAAGATCCCGGCGCCTCTGTGAACACTGAAGCTTTCTTT
.	TRBV7-8	12	.	TRBJ2-2	CASSTVPGELFF	TGTGCCAGCAGCACAGTCCCCGGGGAGCTGTTTTTT
TRBD2	TRBV7-3	19	.	TRBJ2-1	CASSLVSGTSGRRENEQFF	TGTGCCAGCAGCTTAGTCTCGGGGACTAGCGGGAGAAGGGAAAATGAGCAGTTCTTC
.	TRBV4-3	15	.	TRBJ2-3	CASSPRSPTTDTQYF	TGCGCCAGCAGCCCCCGGAGTCCAACCACAGATACGCAGTATTTT
.	TRBV2	15	.	TRBJ2-5	CASRPRAPGRQTQYF	TGTGCCAGCAGACCCCGGGCCCCAGGGAGGCAGACCCAGTACTTC
TRBD2	TRBV7-9	15	.	TRBJ2-5	CASSLVLAIGETQYF	TGTGCCAGCAGCTTAGTACTAGCGATAGGAGAGACCCAGTACTTC
.	TRBV30	14	.	TRBJ2-6	CAFPRGSGANVLTF	TGTGCCTTCCCGCGGGGCTCTGGGGCCAACGTCCTGACTTTC
TRBD2	TRBV20-1	15	.	TRBJ2-1	CSARDNSGDRNEQFF	TGCAGTGCTAGAGATAACAGCGGGGATAGGAATGAGCAGTTCTTC
TRBD1	TRBV24-1	16	.	TRBJ2-5	CATSDGNRGRPETQYF	TGTGCCACCAGTGATGGTAACAGGGGGCGCCCGGAGACCCAGTACTTC
TRBD2	TRBV5-1	16	few	TRBJ2-1	CASSLFLAGGLDEQFF	TGCGCCAGCAGCTTGTTTCTAGCGGGGGGGCTCGATGAGCAGTTCTTC
TRBD2	TRBV5-1	15	few	TRBJ2-1	CASSEGTSGGGEQFF	TGCGCCAGCAGCGAAGGGACTAGCGGGGGAGGGGAGCAGTTCTTC
.	TRBV5-1	15	.	TRBJ2-3	CASSLSASATDTQYF	TGCGCCAGCAGCCTATCGGCATCCGCCACAGATACGCAGTATTTT
.	TRBV10-3	13	.	TRBJ1-2	CAIRPDPTIGYTF	TGTGCCATCAGACCCGACCCAACTATTGGCTACACCTTC
.	TRBV5-1	14	.	TRBJ1-2	CASSLEGREDGYTF	TGCGCCAGCAGCTTGGAGGGCAGGGAGGATGGCTACACCTTC
TRBD1	TRBV6-2/TRBV6-3	14	few	TRBJ2-3	CASSYGQGRDTQYF	TGTGCCAGCAGTTACGGACAGGGTCGGGATACGCAGTATTTT
.	TRBV12-3/TRBV12-4	16	.	TRBJ2-7	CASSSTRDSSSYEQYF	TGTGCCAGCAGTTCGACCCGGGACTCTAGCTCCTACGAGCAGTACTTC
TRBD2	TRBV12-3/TRBV12-4	15	.	TRBJ2-5	CASSGPASGRETQYF	TGTGCCAGCAGTGGCCCTGCTAGCGGGAGGGAGACCCAGTACTTC
.	TRBV20-1	17	few	TRBJ1-2	CSARDRTGTKPNYGYTF	TGCAGTGCTAGAGATCGAACAGGGACAAAACCTAACTATGGCTACACCTTC
.	TRBV18	12	.	TRBJ2-3	CASSPRSDTQYF	TGTGCCAGCTCACCACGCTCAGATACGCAGTATTTT
.	TRBV7-8	12	.	TRBJ2-2	CASSRHTGELFF	TGTGCCAGCAGCCGGCATACCGGGGAGCTGTTTTTT
TRBD1	TRBV6-6	15	.	TRBJ2-3	CASSWTTGQGDTQYF	TGTGCCAGCAGTTGGACGACAGGGCAGGGAGATACGCAGTATTTT
TRBD2	TRBV5-1	12	few	TRBJ2-1	CASQLAGGKQFF	TGCGCCAGCCAATTAGCGGGGGGGAAGCAGTTCTTC
.	TRBV7-8	14	.	TRBJ1-3	CASSFPGVGGTIYF	TGTGCCAGCAGCTTCCCAGGGGTTGGAGGCACCATATATTTT
.	TRBV12-3/TRBV12-4	12	.	TRBJ1-2	CASSFGPQGYTF	TGTGCCAGCAGTTTTGGGCCGCAGGGCTACACCTTC
TRBD1	TRBV5-4	16	few	TRBJ2-5	CASSWSIGTGEETQYF	TGTGCCAGCAGTTGGAGTATCGGGACAGGGGAAGAGACCCAGTACTTC
.	TRBV13	16	few	TRBJ2-7	CASSIGMGMSSYEQYF	TGTGCCAGCAGCATCGGTATGGGGATGAGCTCCTACGAGCAGTACTTC
TRBD2	TRBV23-1	18	.	TRBJ2-1	CASSQPSGRARSYNEQFF	TGCGCCAGCAGTCAGCCTAGCGGGAGGGCCCGGTCCTACAATGAGCAGTTCTTC
TRBD1	TRBV5-6	14	few	TRBJ2-1	CASSSDRSYNEQFF	TGTGCCAGCAGCTCGGACAGGAGCTACAATGAGCAGTTCTTC
.	TRBV10-3	12	.	TRBJ2-7	CAIARGANEQYF	TGTGCCATCGCCCGGGGGGCTAACGAGCAGTACTTC
TRBD2	TRBV5-6	14	few	TRBJ2-1	CASSLVRGANEQFF	TGTGCCAGCAGCTTGGTGCGGGGGGCCAATGAGCAGTTCTTC
.	TRBV20-1	14	.	TRBJ2-3	CSASRGTGTDTQYF	TGCAGTGCTAGTAGAGGGACCGGCACAGATACGCAGTATTTT
TRBD1	TRBV20-1	14	.	TRBJ2-7	CSATPGTANYEQYF	TGCAGTGCTACTCCCGGGACAGCAAACTACGAGCAGTACTTC
.	TRBV29-1	12	few	TRBJ2-7	CSVEGGNREQYF	TGCAGCGTTGAAGGCGGGAACCGCGAGCAGTACTTC
.	TRBV24-1	16	many	TRBJ1-5	CATSDHTTGLNQPQHF	TGTGCCACCAGTGACCACACGACAGGCCTCAATCAGCCCCAGCATTTT
.	TRBV4-2	14	many	TRBJ2-7	CASSQERDQLEQYF	TGTGCCAGCAGCCAAGAGCGGGACCAACTCGAGCAGTACTTC
TRBD2	TRBV24-1	17	few	TRBJ2-3	CATSESFVAGVSDTQYF	TGTGCCACCAGTGAATCCTTCGTAGCGGGAGTCTCAGATACGCAGTATTTT
.	TRBV6-5	13	few	TRBJ2-2	CASSPGDTGELFF	TGTGCCAGCAGTCCGGGGGACACCGGGGAGCTGTTTTTT
.	TRBV9	14	.	TRBJ2-1	CASSLSSAYNEQFF	TGTGCCAGCAGCTTAAGTTCAGCCTACAATGAGCAGTTCTTC
.	TRBV29-1	11	.	TRBJ2-3	CSVDRSDTQYF	TGCAGCGTTGACAGGTCAGATACGCAGTATTTT
TRBD1	TRBV12-3/TRBV12-4	15	.	TRBJ1-2	CASSSGTGRGYGYTF	TGTGCCAGCAGTTCGGGGACAGGGAGAGGCTATGGCTACACCTTC